What follows are 23 T cell receptor beta chains derived from one specimen sequenced in a study of blood T cell repertoires in COVID-19. Only in-frame clones appear in the TCRdb table, and some are missing; sequencing was by immunoSEQ multiplex PCR. The sample has roughly 310,000 clones, 85% to 90% seen once. The source material was peripheral blood. The receptors here all came from a woman in her 30s with COVID-19, enrolled during active disease.

V gene TRBV4-1 combines with J gene TRBJ1-1; D is unresolved. CDR1 MGHRA and CDR2 YSYEKL come from the germline V gene. V shed 2 bases and J shed 0 bases, with 7 bases lying between them. The CDR3 runs 14 residues. The CDR3 bases are TGCGCCAGCAGCCAATTGAGGGTGAACACTGAAGCTTTCTTT. Translated: CASSQLRVNTEAFF.

This clone was counted ten times or more. This chain joins TRBV2 and TRBJ1-6; tentatively, D is TRBD1 (5 bases). This CDR3 is 15 amino acids long. V was cut by 1 base and J by 10 bases, with 14 bases left in between. CDR1 is SNHLY, CDR2 FYNNEI, per germline. The chain's CDR3 is CASSEGRGSNSPLHF. The CDR3 region has the DNA TGTGCCAGCAGTGAAGGCCGGGGGAGTAACTCACCCCTCCACTTT.

The genes are TRBV2 and TRBJ1-5; no definite D call. The V end lost 5 bases, the J end lost 0 bases, and 17 bases lay between the germline ends. CDR1 is SNHLY, CDR2 FYNNEI, per germline. This CDR3 has 17 amino acids. This chain's CDR3 is CASSSLDGRLSNQPQHF. The CDR3 DNA reads as TGTGCCAGCAGTTCGTTGGACGGGAGGCTTAGCAATCAGCCCCAGCATTTT.

This chain connects TRBV2 to TRBJ1-6, with 9 bases lining up with TRBD1. The CDR3 sequence is 15 residues long. The germline V gene encodes CDR1 SNHLY and CDR2 FYNNEI. With 0 bases clipped from V and 9 bases from J, the junction kept 3 bases outside the gene matches. The CDR3 nucleotides are TGTGCCAGCAGTGAAGCGGCACAGGGGGCTTCACCCCTCCACTTT. Its protein product is CASSEAAQGASPLHF. Full variable domain (rest looked up from reference TRBV2 and TRBJ1-6): EPEVTQTPSHQVTQMGQEVILRCVPISNHLYFYWYRQILGQKVEFLVSFYNNEISEKSEIFDDQFSVERPDGSNFTLKIRSTKLEDSAMYFCASSEAAQGASPLHFGNGTRLTVT.

The gene calls are TRBV28 and TRBJ2-7; 10 nucleotides align to TRBD2. Germline CDR1 MDHEN, CDR2 SYDVKM. The CDR3 contains 15 residues. V was pared by 8 bases and J by 3 bases, with 10 bases of the junction left unmatched. CDR3 nucleotide sequence: TGTGCCAGCGGGTTAGCGGGAGGAGGCGGCTACGAGCAGTACTTC. This codes for CASGLAGGGGYEQYF.

CDR3 amino acids: CASRGQPHTEAFF. The CDR3 nucleotides are TGTGCCAGCAGGGGGCAGCCCCACACTGAAGCTTTCTTT. The chain joins TRBV5-4 to TRBJ1-1; a weak D match, TRBD1 (5 bases). Looked up from germline, CDR1 is SGHNT and CDR2 is YYREEE (reference sequence). The CDR3 runs to 13 residues. Trimming removed 5 bases from V and 3 bases from J, with 11 bases in between.

V and J are TRBV30 and TRBJ1-2; the match to TRBD1 covers 9 bases. The CDR3 extends over 13 amino acids. Germline-derived CDR1 and CDR2 are GTSNPN and SVGIG (reference sequence). After removal of 0 bases from V and 8 bases from J, the junction contained 4 bases not matched to a gene. This CDR3 reads CAWSVPDRGGYTF. CDR3 DNA sequence: TGTGCCTGGAGTGTACCGGACAGGGGCGGCTACACCTTC.

J is TRBJ1-3 and V is TRBV28, with D uncertain. The CDR3 runs 17 residues. Deletions cut 1 base from V and 0 bases from J, with 13 bases between. Germline assignment: CDR1 MDHEN and CDR2 SYDVKM. The CDR3 region is CASSLLGGFDSGNTIYF. The DNA of the CDR3 is TGTGCCAGCAGTTTATTAGGCGGATTTGACTCTGGAAACACCATATATTTT.

This clone was picked up one time. This sequence joins TRBV30 and TRBJ1-2, with 10 bases fitting TRBD1. The CDR3 has 13 amino acids. Germline lookup yields CDR1 GTSNPN and CDR2 SVGIG (reference sequence). Trimming cost V 6 bases and J 7 bases; bases outside gene matches: 8. CDR3 in amino acids: CACPGQGISGYTF. CDR3 nucleotides: TGTGCCTGCCCGGGACAGGGGATCTCTGGCTACACCTTC.

The chain has TRBV27 and TRBJ1-1; D might be TRBD1 (5 bases). V shed 6 bases and J shed 1 base, with 9 bases lying between them. Germline CDR1 and CDR2: MNHEY and SMNVEV (reference sequence). The CDR3 has 13 amino acids. The CDR3 region has the DNA TGTGCCAGCAGAGGGGCTGGGAACACTGAAGCTTTCTTT. It encodes CASRGAGNTEAFF.

The chain has TRBV5-1 and TRBJ2-1, with TRBD2 matching over 10 bases. Trimming took 0 bases from V and 8 from J; bases not matched to a gene: 14. Germline V lookup: CDR1 SGHRS, CDR2 YFSETQ. The CDR3 loop spans 18 amino acids. The CDR3 is CASSLVGLAAAKGDEQFF. CDR3 coding DNA: TGCGCCAGCAGCTTGGTTGGACTAGCGGCCGCAAAGGGGGATGAGCAGTTCTTC. The variable domain in full, completed from reference TRBV5-1 and TRBJ2-1, reads KAGVTQTPRYLIKTRGQQVTLSCSPISGHRSVSWYQQTPGQGLQFLFEYFSETQRNKGNFPGRFSGRQFSNSRSEMNVSTLELGDSALYLCASSLVGLAAAKGDEQFFGPGTRLTVL.

The J gene is TRBJ2-5, the V gene TRBV7-9; 7 bases agree with TRBD1. Germline assignment: CDR1 SEHNR and CDR2 FQNEAQ (reference sequence). The CDR3 length is 19 residues. After removal of 5 bases from V and 5 bases from J, the junction contained 23 bases not matched to a gene. CDR3 loop: CASSLGVPTTGRHRETQYF. CDR3 in DNA: TGTGCCAGCAGCCTTGGGGTACCTACGACAGGGCGCCACCGGGAGACCCAGTACTTC.

The CDR3 reads CASSLEGTSASSYNEQFF. The CDR3 DNA is TGTGCCAGCAGCTTAGAGGGGACTAGCGCGAGCTCCTACAATGAGCAGTTCTTC. The chain combines TRBV11-2 with TRBJ2-1; 10 bases match TRBD2. In germline, CDR1 is SGHAT, CDR2 FQNNGV. This CDR3 contains 18 residues. Trimming at V came to 0 bases and at J to 0 bases, leaving 5 bases not matched to a gene.

This clone showed up just once. The chain combines TRBV20-1 with TRBJ1-1; D gene uncertain. The CDR3 loop spans 13 amino acids. The V end lost 3 bases, the J end lost 3 bases, and 11 bases lay between the germline ends. The V gene's germline CDR1 is DFQATT and CDR2 SNEGSKA (reference sequence). The CDR3 spells CSASYMADTEAFF. DNA of the CDR3: TGCAGTGCTAGTTACATGGCAGACACTGAAGCTTTCTTT.

This clone was detected once. The genes are TRBV7-9 and TRBJ1-2; 7 nucleotides align to TRBD1. With 5 bases clipped from V and 4 bases from J, the junction kept 7 bases outside the gene matches. This CDR3 is built from 14 residues. Germline CDR1 reads SEHNR; CDR2 reads FQNEAQ (reference sequence). This CDR3 is CASSPKTGSYGYTF. CDR3 DNA sequence: TGTGCCAGCAGCCCAAAGACAGGGAGCTATGGCTACACCTTC.

The V and J genes are TRBV7-9 and TRBJ2-7, with D uncertain. V was trimmed by 1 base and J by 2 bases, leaving 12 bases between them. The CDR3 sequence is 15 residues long. Looked up from germline, CDR1 is SEHNR and CDR2 is FQNEAQ (reference sequence). The CDR3: CASSLEFAATYEQYF. The CDR3 DNA follows: TGTGCCAGCAGCTTAGAGTTCGCGGCAACCTACGAGCAGTACTTC.

A note on this clone: Other DNA sequences in the sample encode the same CDR3. This chain uses TRBV19 with TRBJ1-2; 8 nucleotides agree with TRBD1. This CDR3 contains 14 residues. J lost 1 base, V lost 3 bases, and 1 base had no gene match. The germline V gene encodes CDR1 LNHDA and CDR2 SQIVND (reference sequence). DNA for the CDR3: TGTGCCAGTAGTATCGGACAGGGTAACTATGGCTACACCTTC. Its protein product is CASSIGQGNYGYTF. The full variable domain, rest sourced from reference TRBV19 and TRBJ1-2, is DGGITQSPKYLFRKEGQNVTLSCEQNLNHDAMYWYRQDPGQGLRLIYYSQIVNDFQKGDIAEGYSVSREKKESFPLTVTSAQKNPTAFYLCASSIGQGNYGYTFGSGTRLTVV.

The rearrangement joins TRBV11-2 to TRBJ1-2; TRBD1 is a possible D gene (5 bases). The CDR3 has 12 amino acids. The V gene's germline CDR1 is SGHAT and CDR2 FQNNGV. Trimming shortened V by 5 bases and J by 4 bases, and 8 bases separated the two germline ends. The CDR3 DNA follows: TGTGCCAGCAGCAGGGGATCCTATGGCTACACCTTC. It specifies CASSRGSYGYTF.

This clone came up once. The chain couples TRBV7-9 to TRBJ1-2, with a weak D call TRBD1 (5 bases). V lost 1 base to trimming and J lost 6 bases, with 21 bases between them. This CDR3 is 17 amino acids long. Germline V gene data show CDR1 as SEHNR and CDR2 as FQNEAQ (reference sequence). CDR3 nucleotide sequence: TGTGCCAGCAGCTTAGGAGGTGGCGGCAGGGAAGGTCATGGCTACACCTTC. This encodes CASSLGGGGREGHGYTF.

The chain carries TRBV30 and TRBJ1-1; a possible D gene is TRBD1 (6 bases). The CDR3 consists of 13 residues. Looked up from germline, CDR1 is GTSNPN and CDR2 is SVGIG (reference sequence). V lost 0 bases and J 6 bases, leaving 11 bases between the germline ends. Here the CDR3 DNA reads TGTGCCTGGAGTGTATCAGGGGCAGCTGAAGCTTTCTTT. Its protein is CAWSVSGAAEAFF.

With respect to this clone: Other DNA sequences in the same sample also yield this CDR3. CDR3 nucleotide sequence: TGTGCCAGCTCCCGGGACAGGGGGCGGGAGACCCAGTACTTC. Amino acids: CASSRDRGRETQYF. The chain is built from TRBV2 and TRBJ2-5; 12 bases map to TRBD1. Germline CDR1 reads SNHLY; CDR2 reads FYNNEI. This CDR3 has 14 residues. V lost 8 bases to trimming and J lost 5 bases; unmatched junction nucleotides: 6.

The V and J genes are TRBV19 and TRBJ1-6, with 10 positions matching TRBD1. V lost 6 bases, J lost 4 bases, and 6 bases stayed unmatched. Looked up from germline, CDR1 is LNHDA and CDR2 is SQIVND (reference sequence). CDR3 length equals 16 residues. CDR3 region: CASRDGTGVYNSPLHF. The CDR3 nucleotides are TGTGCCAGTAGAGACGGGACAGGGGTATATAATTCACCCCTCCACTTT.

J is TRBJ1-1 and V is TRBV5-4; TRBD1 might be the D (5 bases). V lost 4 bases and J 4 bases, leaving 14 bases between the germline ends. Germline values: CDR1 SGHNT, CDR2 YYREEE (reference sequence). The CDR3 contains 14 residues. The CDR3, as DNA: TGTGCCAGCAGCCCTTCCGTCGGGGGCACTGAAGCTTTCTTT. Translating it yields CASSPSVGGTEAFF.